A single sample is the source of the 29 T cell receptor beta chains below, sequenced in a study of memory CD4+ T cells and cytomegalovirus serostatus. The method was immunoSEQ multiplex PCR; TCRdb's version includes in-frame clones alone and lacks a portion of them. The sample lists more than 50,000 clones; 78% were seen once. The sort gate was single viable CD3+CD4+CD8-CD45RO+ cells for memory CD4+ T cells. Sequenced input: memory CD4+ T cells from blood. The origin of the receptors is an adult in good health and CMV-seronegative.

The chain links TRBV30 to TRBJ2-7; a possible D gene is TRBD1 (6 bases). The CDR3 is made up of 12 amino acids. Germline CDR1 and CDR2: GTSNPN and SVGIG (reference sequence). The V end lost 3 bases, the J end lost 3 bases, and 9 bases lay between the germline ends. The CDR3 protein is CAWRQDSYEQYF. The CDR3 DNA follows: TGTGCCTGGAGGCAGGACAGCTACGAGCAGTACTTC.

This chain links TRBV11-2 with TRBJ2-2; a weak D match, TRBD2 (5 bases). The CDR3 is 15 residues long. V shed 1 base and J shed 4 bases, with 10 bases lying between them. In germline, CDR1 is SGHAT, CDR2 FQNNGV. The DNA for the CDR3 is TGTGCCAGCAGCTTAGGACTATCGGGCACCGGGGAGCTGTTTTTT. This codes for CASSLGLSGTGELFF.

This chain joins TRBV27 and TRBJ2-7; D is unclear. V shed 5 bases and J shed 2 bases, with 13 bases lying between them. This CDR3 has 14 amino acids. Germline V gene sequence: CDR1 MNHEY, CDR2 SMNVEV (reference sequence). The CDR3 spells CASSIGAAPYEQYF. CDR3 nucleotide sequence: TGTGCCAGCAGTATAGGAGCAGCCCCCTACGAGCAGTACTTC.

This CDR3 is CASTPVGAVNTEAFF. The CDR3, as DNA: TGTGCCAGCACCCCCGTCGGGGCGGTGAACACTGAAGCTTTCTTT. V and J are TRBV5-6 and TRBJ1-1, with D possibly being TRBD1 (5 bases). CDR1 SGHDT and CDR2 YYEEEE come from the germline V gene. V was shortened by 6 bases and J by 0 bases, with 15 bases between the two germline ends. The CDR3 consists of 15 residues.

The V and J genes are TRBV19 and TRBJ2-1, with 7 bases that match TRBD1. Trimming cost V 6 bases and J 0 bases; bases outside gene matches: 5. Germline loops: CDR1 LNHDA, CDR2 SQIVND (reference sequence). The CDR3 has 15 residues. CDR3 coding DNA: TGTGCCAGTAGACAGGACAGGAGCTCCTACAATGAGCAGTTCTTC. Protein: CASRQDRSSYNEQFF.

The chain has TRBV5-1 and TRBJ1-2; TRBD1 aligns across 7 bases. Germline V CDR1 and CDR2: SGHRS, YFSETQ. The CDR3 is 15 amino acids. The ends lost 0 bases at V and 1 base at J; junction bases unmatched: 3. DNA for the CDR3: TGCGCCAGCAGCTTGGGACAGGGACATAACTATGGCTACACCTTC. This gives the protein CASSLGQGHNYGYTF.

This clone came up a few times. The rearrangement links TRBV27 to TRBJ1-1; a weak D match, TRBD1 (5 bases). CDR3 size: 14 residues. The ends were cut back, 3 bases at V and 4 bases at J, with 12 bases in the middle. Germline V gene lookup returns CDR1 MNHEY and CDR2 SMNVEV (reference sequence). The CDR3 DNA sequence: TGTGCCAGCAGTTTTAGGGGTGTAGGCACTGAAGCTTTCTTT. Its protein product is CASSFRGVGTEAFF.

The rearrangement links TRBV11-3 to TRBJ2-7; 7 bases agree with TRBD1. The germline CDR1 and CDR2 sequences are SGHNT and YENEEA. After removal of 1 base from V and 2 bases from J, the junction contained 5 bases not matched to a gene. This CDR3 spans 15 amino acids. As DNA, the CDR3 is TGTGCCAGCAGCTTAGTTCGGGACAGAGCCTACGAGCAGTACTTC. Translating gives CASSLVRDRAYEQYF.

This clone was seen more than once but under ten times. The chain has TRBV19 and TRBJ1-4; 8 nucleotides align to TRBD1. This CDR3 comprises 14 residues. Germline lookup yields CDR1 LNHDA and CDR2 SQIVND (reference sequence). V trimming: 4 bases; J trimming: 8 bases; junction bases outside the gene matches: 6. The CDR3 region has the DNA TGTGCCAGTAGTACGACAGGGGTGAGAGAAAAACTGTTTTTT. Translated: CASSTTGVREKLFF.

This clone was recorded a few times. V gene TRBV11-2 combines with J gene TRBJ2-7; 7 bases map to TRBD1. This CDR3 contains 16 residues. V was clipped by 1 base and J by 3 bases; unmatched bases: 9. Germline V gene lookup returns CDR1 SGHAT and CDR2 FQNNGV. The CDR3 nucleotides are TGTGCCAGCAGCTTAGGACGCCGGGACAGAATCTACGAGCAGTACTTC. Its protein product is CASSLGRRDRIYEQYF.

This clone is a singleton in its sample. The chain has TRBV4-1 and TRBJ1-1, with 10 bases matching TRBD1. The CDR3 is made up of 16 amino acids. CDR1 and CDR2 from the germline V gene are MGHRA and YSYEKL. The V segment lost 6 bases and the J segment 4 bases; nucleotides outside the gene matches: 11. The CDR3 nucleotides are TGCGCCAGCAGACGACAGGGGGCAATTCCCCCCACTGAAGCTTTCTTT. It yields the protein CASRRQGAIPPTEAFF.

The table lists this clone with a few counts. This chain connects TRBV5-1 to TRBJ1-1, with 7 nucleotides matching TRBD1. The V gene's germline CDR1 is SGHRS and CDR2 YFSETQ. CDR3 length equals 17 residues. The V gene end was trimmed by 4 bases and the J gene end by 0 bases; junction bases not matched to a gene: 12. CDR3 residues: CASSVTGTVAMNTEAFF. CDR3 coding DNA: TGCGCCAGCAGCGTAACCGGGACAGTGGCGATGAACACTGAAGCTTTCTTT.

J is TRBJ1-3 and V is TRBV10-3; no firm D call. V lost 10 bases, J lost 0 bases, and 19 bases lay in between. The CDR3 runs 16 residues. Germline V gene data show CDR1 as ENHRY and CDR2 as SYGVKD. The CDR3 region has the DNA TGTGCCAGTACCGAGGTTAGAACCTACTCTGGAAACACCATATATTTT. Translating gives CASTEVRTYSGNTIYF.

Details on this clone: Other DNA sequences within the sample encode an identical CDR3. The rearrangement uses TRBV10-3 and TRBJ1-6, with D perhaps TRBD1 (5 bases). This CDR3 spans 16 amino acids. The V and J ends lost 0 bases and 10 bases respectively, with 16 bases between them. The germline gives CDR1 ENHRY, CDR2 SYGVKD. The CDR3, as DNA: TGTGCCATCAGTGAGTCGGATGCGGGGGAGGGGTCACCCCTCCACTTT. This sequence encodes CAISESDAGEGSPLHF.

The table lists this clone with a count of one. V is TRBV7-2 and J is TRBJ1-5; TRBD1 matches 7 bases. The germline gives CDR1 SGHTA, CDR2 FQGNSA. Trimming took 5 bases from V and 2 from J; bases not matched to a gene: 3. There are 14 residues in the CDR3. The DNA of the CDR3 is TGTGCCAGCAGCACCACAGGGGGCAATCAGCCCCAGCATTTT. Translating gives CASSTTGGNQPQHF.

The gene calls are TRBV7-9 and TRBJ2-1; 11 positions match TRBD2. The CDR3 contains 17 residues. CDR1 and CDR2 (germline): SEHNR, FQNEAQ (reference sequence). Trimming took 5 bases from V and 5 from J; bases not matched to a gene: 11. The CDR3 DNA sequence: TGTGCCAGCAGCAGTGAAATAGCGGGGGGGCCCAACAATGAGCAGTTCTTC. It yields the protein CASSSEIAGGPNNEQFF.

The chain uses TRBV9 and TRBJ2-3; D remains unclear. Germline V gives CDR1 SGDLS, CDR2 YYNGEE. There are 11 residues in the CDR3. V lost 6 bases and J 3 bases, leaving 5 bases between the germline ends. CDR3 sequence reads: CASTNTDTQYF. In nucleotides, the CDR3 is TGTGCCAGCACCAATACAGATACGCAGTATTTT.

The chain recombines TRBV5-1 with TRBJ2-3; TRBD1 matches 10 bases. The CDR3 sequence is 20 residues long. Unmatched junction bases numbered 14, after V lost 0 bases and J lost 1 base. The germline V gene has CDR1 SGHRS and CDR2 YFSETQ. Here the CDR3 DNA reads TGCGCCAGCAGCTTGGGGTCCGGGACAGGGGACTTGTTAGGCACAGATACGCAGTATTTT. This encodes CASSLGSGTGDLLGTDTQYF.

The rearrangement joins TRBV7-2 to TRBJ2-5, with 11 bases that match TRBD2. V was pared by 1 base and J by 5 bases, with 12 bases of the junction left unmatched. Germline CDR1 and CDR2: SGHTA and FQGNSA. The CDR3 length is 18 residues. The CDR3 spells CASSLGRSGGAARETQYF. The DNA for the CDR3 is TGTGCCAGCAGCTTAGGACGTAGCGGGGGGGCCGCGAGGGAGACCCAGTACTTC. Filled out from reference TRBV7-2 and TRBJ2-5, the complete variable domain reads GAGVSQSPSNKVTEKGKDVELRCDPISGHTALYWYRQSLGQGLEFLIYFQGNSAPDKSGLPSDRFSAERTGGSVSTLTIQRTQQEDSAVYLCASSLGRSGGAARETQYFGPGTRLLVL.

This clone is deemed medium-sized. Other DNA sequences from this sample encode an identical CDR3 as well. This rearrangement joins TRBV6-6 to TRBJ1-1, with D possibly matching TRBD1 (5 bases). Germline CDR1 and CDR2: MNHNY and SVGAGI (reference sequence). With 0 bases removed from V and 8 bases from J, the gap between germline ends came to 10 bases. The CDR3 totals 13 residues. CDR3 amino acids: CASSYSGTSEAFF. For the CDR3, the DNA is TGTGCCAGCAGTTACTCGGGGACTTCCGAAGCTTTCTTT.

There are a few counts of this clone. The rearrangement links TRBV6-5 to TRBJ1-2; D not resolved. Germline-derived CDR1 and CDR2 are MNHEY and SVGAGI. V shed 5 bases and J shed 7 bases, with 11 bases lying between them. The CDR3 covers 12 residues. CDR3 nucleotide sequence: TGTGCCAGCAGTACGACAACGGGTGGCTACACCTTC. Its translation: CASSTTTGGYTF.

The CDR3 region is CASSRHTGDVNGYTF. The CDR3 bases are TGTGCCAGCAGCCGGCACACAGGGGACGTAAATGGCTACACCTTC. The V and J genes are TRBV4-2 and TRBJ1-2, with TRBD1 identical over 7 bases. The germline V gene encodes CDR1 LGHNA and CDR2 YNFKEQ. This CDR3 spans 15 amino acids. J lost 6 bases, V lost 4 bases, and 11 bases had no gene match.

The chain links TRBV5-4 to TRBJ1-1; no clear D. Germline V gives CDR1 SGHNT, CDR2 YYREEE (reference sequence). V dropped 4 bases and J dropped 0 bases, with 7 bases sitting between them. The CDR3 extends over 13 amino acids. The CDR3 here is CASSLELNTEAFF. In DNA form, the CDR3 reads TGTGCCAGCAGCCTTGAGTTGAACACTGAAGCTTTCTTT.

This chain connects TRBV7-7 to TRBJ2-7; tentative D call: TRBD2 (7 bases). Deletions cut 5 bases from V and 4 bases from J, with 18 bases between. The CDR3 runs to 15 residues. The germline V gene has CDR1 SSHAT and CDR2 FNYEAQ (reference sequence). The CDR3 DNA is TGTGCCAGCAGCCCCCTCGGGGGGCAGGTTTACGAGCAGTACTTC. Its translation is CASSPLGGQVYEQYF.

The count of this clone is one. The chain combines TRBV6-1 with TRBJ1-1, with a tentative D call TRBD1 (5 bases). Germline loops: CDR1 MNHNS, CDR2 SASEGT. This CDR3 contains 15 residues. V was trimmed by 4 bases and J by 11 bases, leaving 23 bases between them. DNA for the CDR3: TGTGCCAGCAGTGGGGAGGACACCCTCTTTTATCGGGCTTTCTTT. This encodes CASSGEDTLFYRAFF.

This sequence joins TRBV6-5 and TRBJ1-6; D remains unclear. This CDR3 is built from 13 residues. Trimming left V 5 bases short and J 14 bases short, with 16 bases between. Germline V gene data show CDR1 as MNHEY and CDR2 as SVGAGI. CDR3 nucleotides: TGTGCCAGCAGTGTCTTGGCGGGAAGTTCCCTCCACTTT. Encoded protein: CASSVLAGSSLHF.

This chain connects TRBV6-1 to TRBJ1-6, with unresolved D. The germline gives CDR1 MNHNS, CDR2 SASEGT. The CDR3 contains 12 residues. With 6 bases removed from V and 14 bases from J, the gap between germline ends came to 14 bases. The CDR3 coding sequence is TGTGCCAGCAGCCCCACGAGTAGGTCCCTCCACTTT. Protein: CASSPTSRSLHF.

This chain joins TRBV9 and TRBJ2-2; perhaps TRBD1 as D (8 bases). CDR3 size: 17 residues. V was shortened by 0 bases and J by 1 base, with 13 bases between the two germline ends. Germline assignment: CDR1 SGDLS and CDR2 YYNGEE. The CDR3 region is CASSVGSGTGNTGELFF. Here the CDR3 DNA reads TGTGCCAGCAGCGTAGGAAGCGGGACAGGGAACACCGGGGAGCTGTTTTTT.

The J gene is TRBJ2-7, the V gene TRBV15; D is ambiguous. This CDR3 has 13 amino acids. V shed 0 bases and J shed 3 bases, with 6 bases lying between them. Germline V gene sequence: CDR1 LNHNV, CDR2 YYDKDF (reference sequence). The CDR3 nucleotides read TGTGCCACCAGCAGAGATCTGGACTACGAGCAGTACTTC. Residues: CATSRDLDYEQYF.